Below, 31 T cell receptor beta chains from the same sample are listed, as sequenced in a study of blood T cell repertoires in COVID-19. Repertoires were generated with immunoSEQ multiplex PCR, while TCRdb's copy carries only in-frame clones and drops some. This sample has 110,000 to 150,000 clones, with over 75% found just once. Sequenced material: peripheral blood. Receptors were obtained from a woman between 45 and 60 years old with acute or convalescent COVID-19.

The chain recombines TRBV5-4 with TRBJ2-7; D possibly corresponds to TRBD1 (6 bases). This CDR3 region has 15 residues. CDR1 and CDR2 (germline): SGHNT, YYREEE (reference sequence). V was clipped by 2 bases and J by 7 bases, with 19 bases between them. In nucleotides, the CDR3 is TGTGCCAGCAGCTTTTCACAGGGAACGGGGATAGAGCAGTACTTC. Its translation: CASSFSQGTGIEQYF.

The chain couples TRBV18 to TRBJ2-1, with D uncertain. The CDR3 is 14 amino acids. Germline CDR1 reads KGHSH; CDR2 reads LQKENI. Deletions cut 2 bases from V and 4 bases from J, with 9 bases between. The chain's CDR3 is CASSPVSRYNEQFF. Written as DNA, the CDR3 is TGTGCCAGCTCACCAGTTAGTAGATACAATGAGCAGTTCTTC.

The chain's CDR3 is CASTNDNEQFF. The CDR3 DNA reads TGTGCCAGCACTAATGACAATGAGCAGTTCTTC. The chain combines TRBV7-3 with TRBJ2-1; D is ambiguous. V gave up 7 bases and J gave up 5 bases, with 6 bases separating them. Germline values: CDR1 SGHTA, CDR2 FQGTGA. This CDR3 comprises 11 residues.

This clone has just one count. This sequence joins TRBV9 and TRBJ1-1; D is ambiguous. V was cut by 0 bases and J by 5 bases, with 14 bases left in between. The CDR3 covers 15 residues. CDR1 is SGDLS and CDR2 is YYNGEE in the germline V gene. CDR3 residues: CASSVGGGGRTEAFF. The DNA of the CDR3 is TGTGCCAGCAGCGTAGGAGGAGGTGGGAGGACTGAAGCTTTCTTT.

CDR3: CASSWGTLFGGYTF. As DNA, the CDR3 is TGTGCCAGCAGCTGGGGGACACTCTTTGGGGGCTACACCTTC. The chain uses TRBV11-2 and TRBJ1-2; weak D call: TRBD1 (6 bases). The CDR3 runs 14 residues. CDR1 and CDR2 (germline): SGHAT, FQNNGV. V lost 4 bases, J lost 8 bases, and 17 bases lay in between.

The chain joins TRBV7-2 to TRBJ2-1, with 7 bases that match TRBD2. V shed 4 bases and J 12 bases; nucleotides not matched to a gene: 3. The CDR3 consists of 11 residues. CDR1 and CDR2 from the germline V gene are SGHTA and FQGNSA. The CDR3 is CASSSGTTQFF. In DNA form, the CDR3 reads TGTGCCAGCAGCTCCGGGACTACGCAGTTCTTC.

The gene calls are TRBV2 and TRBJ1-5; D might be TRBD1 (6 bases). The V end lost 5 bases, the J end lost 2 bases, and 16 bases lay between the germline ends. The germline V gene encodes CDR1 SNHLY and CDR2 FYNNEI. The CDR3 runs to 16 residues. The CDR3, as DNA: TGTGCCAGCAGTCCCGGACAGCCGTGGGGCAATCAGCCCCAGCATTTT. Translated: CASSPGQPWGNQPQHF. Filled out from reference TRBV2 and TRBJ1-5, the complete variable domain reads EPEVTQTPSHQVTQMGQEVILRCVPISNHLYFYWYRQILGQKVEFLVSFYNNEISEKSEIFDDQFSVERPDGSNFTLKIRSTKLEDSAMYFCASSPGQPWGNQPQHFGDGTRLSIL.

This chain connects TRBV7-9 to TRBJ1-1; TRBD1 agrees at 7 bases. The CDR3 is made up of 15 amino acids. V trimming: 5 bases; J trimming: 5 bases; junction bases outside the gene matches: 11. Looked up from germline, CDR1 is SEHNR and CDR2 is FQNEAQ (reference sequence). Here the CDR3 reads CASSTIRGEWTEAFF. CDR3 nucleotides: TGTGCCAGCAGCACGATCAGGGGGGAGTGGACTGAAGCTTTCTTT.

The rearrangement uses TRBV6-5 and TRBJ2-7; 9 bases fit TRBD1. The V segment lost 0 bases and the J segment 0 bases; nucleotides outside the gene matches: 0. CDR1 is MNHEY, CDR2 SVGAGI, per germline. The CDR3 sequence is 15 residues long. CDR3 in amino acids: CASSYSTGGSYEQYF. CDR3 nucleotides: TGTGCCAGCAGTTACTCGACAGGGGGCTCCTACGAGCAGTACTTC.

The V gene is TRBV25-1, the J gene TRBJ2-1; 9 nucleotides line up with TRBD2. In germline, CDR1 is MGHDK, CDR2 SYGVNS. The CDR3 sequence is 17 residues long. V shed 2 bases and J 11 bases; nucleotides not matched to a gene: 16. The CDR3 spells CASSELGTSKPLGKQFF. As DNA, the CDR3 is TGTGCCAGCAGTGAACTTGGGACTAGCAAACCGCTAGGTAAGCAGTTCTTC.

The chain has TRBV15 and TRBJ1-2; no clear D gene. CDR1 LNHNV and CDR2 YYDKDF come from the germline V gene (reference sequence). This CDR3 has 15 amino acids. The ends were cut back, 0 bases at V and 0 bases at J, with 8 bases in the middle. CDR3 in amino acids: CATSRDHPANYGYTF. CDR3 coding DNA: TGTGCCACCAGCAGAGACCACCCAGCTAACTATGGCTACACCTTC.

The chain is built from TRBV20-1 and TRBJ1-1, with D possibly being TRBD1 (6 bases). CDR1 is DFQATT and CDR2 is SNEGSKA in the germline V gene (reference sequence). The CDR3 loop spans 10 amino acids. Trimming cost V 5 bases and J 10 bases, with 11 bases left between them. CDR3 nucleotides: TGCAGTGCTGAGGACAGTCGAGCTTTCTTT. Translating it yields CSAEDSRAFF.

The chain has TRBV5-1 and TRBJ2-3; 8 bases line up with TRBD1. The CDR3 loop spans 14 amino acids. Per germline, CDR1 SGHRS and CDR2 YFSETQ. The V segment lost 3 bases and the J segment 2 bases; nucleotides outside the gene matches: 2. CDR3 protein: CASSSQGATDTQYF. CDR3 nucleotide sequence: TGCGCCAGCAGCTCGCAGGGGGCCACAGATACGCAGTATTTT.

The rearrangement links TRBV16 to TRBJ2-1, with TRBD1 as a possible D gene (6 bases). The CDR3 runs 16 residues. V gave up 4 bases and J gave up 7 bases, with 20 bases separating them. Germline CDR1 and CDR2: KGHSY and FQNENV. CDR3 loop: CASSPEWGPHKNEQFF. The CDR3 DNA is TGTGCCAGCAGCCCTGAGTGGGGGCCCCATAAAAATGAGCAGTTCTTC.

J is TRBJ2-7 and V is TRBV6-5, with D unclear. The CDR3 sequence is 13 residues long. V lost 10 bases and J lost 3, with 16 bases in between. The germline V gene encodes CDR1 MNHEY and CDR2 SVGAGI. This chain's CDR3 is CATFLGTGYEQYF. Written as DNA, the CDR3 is TGTGCCACTTTCTTAGGAACGGGCTACGAGCAGTACTTC.

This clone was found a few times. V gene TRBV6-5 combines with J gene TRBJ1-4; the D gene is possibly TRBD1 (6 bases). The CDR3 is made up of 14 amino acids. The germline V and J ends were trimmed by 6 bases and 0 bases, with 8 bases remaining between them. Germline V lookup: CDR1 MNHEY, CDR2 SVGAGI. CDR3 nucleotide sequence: TGTGCCAGCAGGGACAGCTCAACTAATGAAAAACTGTTTTTT. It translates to CASRDSSTNEKLFF.

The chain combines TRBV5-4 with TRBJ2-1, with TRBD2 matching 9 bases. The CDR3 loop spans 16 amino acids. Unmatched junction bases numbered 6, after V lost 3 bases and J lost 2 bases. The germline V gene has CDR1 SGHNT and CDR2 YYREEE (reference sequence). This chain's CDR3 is CASSSTSGRTYNEQFF. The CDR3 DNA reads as TGTGCCAGCAGCTCTACGAGCGGGAGGACCTACAATGAGCAGTTCTTC.

The CDR3 spells CASSQEGAASTSYNEQFF. CDR3 coding DNA: TGCGCCAGCAGCCAAGAAGGGGCTGCGTCAACCTCATACAATGAGCAGTTCTTC. V and J are TRBV4-1 and TRBJ2-1; D perhaps matches TRBD1 (5 bases). Looked up from germline, CDR1 is MGHRA and CDR2 is YSYEKL. V lost 0 bases and J lost 4, with 19 bases in between. The CDR3 length is 18 residues.

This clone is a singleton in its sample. The CDR3 DNA reads as TGTGCCAGCAGCCAAGGGGACAGGCTTCAGCCCCAGCATTTT. Amino acids: CASSQGDRLQPQHF. The V gene is TRBV3-1 (or the pseudogene TRBV3-2), the J gene TRBJ1-5; 8 nucleotides match TRBD1. Trimming took 1 base from V and 6 from J; bases not matched to a gene: 2. The CDR3 runs to 14 residues. Per germline, CDR1 LGHDT and CDR2 YNNKEL (reference sequence).

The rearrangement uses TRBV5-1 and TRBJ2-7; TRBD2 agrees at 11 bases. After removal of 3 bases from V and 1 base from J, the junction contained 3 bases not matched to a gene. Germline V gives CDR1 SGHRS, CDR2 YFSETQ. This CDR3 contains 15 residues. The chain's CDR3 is CASSSTSGVSYEQYF. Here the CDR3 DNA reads TGCGCCAGCAGCTCGACTAGCGGGGTATCCTACGAGCAGTACTTC.

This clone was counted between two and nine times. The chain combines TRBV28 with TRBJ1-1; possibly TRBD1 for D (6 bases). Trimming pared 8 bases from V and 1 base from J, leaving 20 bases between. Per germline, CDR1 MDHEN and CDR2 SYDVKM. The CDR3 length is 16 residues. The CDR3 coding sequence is TGTGCCAGCGAAACAGGGCTGGGGGGGGAGAACACTGAAGCTTTCTTT. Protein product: CASETGLGGENTEAFF.

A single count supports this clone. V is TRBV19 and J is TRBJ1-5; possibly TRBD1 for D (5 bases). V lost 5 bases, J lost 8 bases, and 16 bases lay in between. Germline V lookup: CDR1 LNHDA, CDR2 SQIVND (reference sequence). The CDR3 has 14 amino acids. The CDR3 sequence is CASSRPTGGEPQHF. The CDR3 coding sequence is TGTGCCAGTAGTCGACCGACGGGGGGTGAGCCCCAGCATTTT.

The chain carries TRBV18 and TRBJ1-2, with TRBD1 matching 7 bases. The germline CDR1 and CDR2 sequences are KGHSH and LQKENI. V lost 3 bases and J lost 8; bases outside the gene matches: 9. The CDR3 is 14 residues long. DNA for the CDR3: TGTGCCAGCTCACCCACGGAGGGGGCGGACGGCTACACCTTC. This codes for CASSPTEGADGYTF.

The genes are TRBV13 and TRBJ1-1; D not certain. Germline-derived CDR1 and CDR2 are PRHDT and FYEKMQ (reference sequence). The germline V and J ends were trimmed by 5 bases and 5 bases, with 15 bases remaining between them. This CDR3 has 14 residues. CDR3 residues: CASSPQVSGTEAFF. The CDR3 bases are TGTGCCAGCAGCCCTCAAGTGAGTGGTACTGAAGCTTTCTTT.

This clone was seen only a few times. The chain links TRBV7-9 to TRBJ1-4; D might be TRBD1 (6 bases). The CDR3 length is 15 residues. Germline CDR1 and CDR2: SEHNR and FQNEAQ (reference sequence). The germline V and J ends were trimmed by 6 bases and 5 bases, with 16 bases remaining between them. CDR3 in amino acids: CASSSTRGLNEKLFF. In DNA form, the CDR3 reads TGTGCCAGCAGTTCCACCAGGGGCCTGAATGAAAAACTGTTTTTT.

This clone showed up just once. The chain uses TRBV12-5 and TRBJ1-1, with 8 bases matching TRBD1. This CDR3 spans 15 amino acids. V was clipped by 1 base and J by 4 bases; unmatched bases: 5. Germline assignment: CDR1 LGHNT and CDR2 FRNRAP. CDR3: CASGLGGQVATEAFF. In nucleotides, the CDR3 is TGTGCTAGTGGTTTGGGGGGACAGGTGGCCACTGAAGCTTTCTTT.

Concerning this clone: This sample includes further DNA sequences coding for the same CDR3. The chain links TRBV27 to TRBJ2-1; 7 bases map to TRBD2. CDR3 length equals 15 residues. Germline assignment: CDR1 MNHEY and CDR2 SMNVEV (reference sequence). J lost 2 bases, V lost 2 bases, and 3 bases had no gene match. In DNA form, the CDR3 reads TGTGCCAGCAGTTTACTGGCGGGAGCCTACAATGAGCAGTTCTTC. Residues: CASSLLAGAYNEQFF.

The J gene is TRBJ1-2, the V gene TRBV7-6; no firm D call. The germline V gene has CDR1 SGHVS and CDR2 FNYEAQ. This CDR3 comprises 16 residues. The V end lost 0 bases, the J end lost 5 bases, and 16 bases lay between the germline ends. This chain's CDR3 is CASSLAALSEGYGYTF. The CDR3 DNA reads TGTGCCAGCAGCTTAGCGGCCCTTTCTGAGGGTTATGGCTACACCTTC.

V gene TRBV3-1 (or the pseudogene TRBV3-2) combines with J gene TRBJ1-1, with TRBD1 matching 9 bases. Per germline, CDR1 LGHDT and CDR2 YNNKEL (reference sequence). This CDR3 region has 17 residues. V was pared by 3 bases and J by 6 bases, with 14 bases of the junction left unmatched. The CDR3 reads CASSQLVTGGLGPEAFF. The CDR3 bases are TGTGCCAGCAGCCAGCTGGTGACAGGGGGACTAGGCCCTGAAGCTTTCTTT.

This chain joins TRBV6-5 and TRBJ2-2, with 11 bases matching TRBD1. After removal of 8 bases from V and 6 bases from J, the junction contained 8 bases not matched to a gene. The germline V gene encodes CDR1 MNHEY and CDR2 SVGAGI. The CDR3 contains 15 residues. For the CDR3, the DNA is TGTGCCAGCGGACCCGGGACAGGGGGATCCGGGGAGCTGTTTTTT. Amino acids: CASGPGTGGSGELFF.

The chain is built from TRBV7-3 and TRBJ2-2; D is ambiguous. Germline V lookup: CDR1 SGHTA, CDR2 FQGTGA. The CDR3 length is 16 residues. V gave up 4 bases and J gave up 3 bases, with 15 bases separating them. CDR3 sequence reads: CASSSLDGPYTGELFF. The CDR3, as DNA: TGTGCCAGCAGCTCCCTCGATGGGCCCTACACCGGGGAGCTGTTTTTT.